The 7 T cell receptor beta chains below all came from one sample that was sequenced in a study of cytomegalovirus exposure and HLA in healthy donors. Assay: immunoSEQ multiplex PCR; the TCRdb copy retains only in-frame clones and omits some. The sample shows under 200,000 clones, 89% of them seen only once. The sequenced sample consisted of PBMCs. The receptors derive from a woman between 18 and 30 years old in good health and CMV-seropositive.

In its sample, this clone was seen once. The chain couples TRBV19 to TRBJ2-1; TRBD2 agrees at 10 bases. Looked up from germline, CDR1 is LNHDA and CDR2 is SQIVND (reference sequence). This CDR3 is 15 amino acids long. The V segment lost 5 bases and the J segment 4 bases; nucleotides outside the gene matches: 5. The CDR3: CASSPSGRGYNEQFF. CDR3 bases: TGTGCCAGTAGTCCGAGCGGGAGGGGTTACAATGAGCAGTTCTTC. The full variable domain, its missing parts supplied by reference TRBV19 and TRBJ2-1, is DGGITQSPKYLFRKEGQNVTLSCEQNLNHDAMYWYRQDPGQGLRLIYYSQIVNDFQKGDIAEGYSVSREKKESFPLTVTSAQKNPTAFYLCASSPSGRGYNEQFFGPGTRLTVL.

The chain joins TRBV18 to TRBJ2-6, with a possible D match to TRBD1 (6 bases). The length of the CDR3 is 16 residues. Looked up from germline, CDR1 is KGHSH and CDR2 is LQKENI. Trimming stripped 10 bases from V and 0 bases from J, with 16 bases between. CDR3: CANTRTVASGANVLTF. DNA for the CDR3: TGTGCCAATACCCGGACAGTCGCCTCTGGGGCCAACGTCCTGACTTTC.

The chain links TRBV28 to TRBJ1-4; D gene uncertain. Trimming removed 2 bases at V and 8 bases at J, with 6 bases between. Germline V gene data show CDR1 as MDHEN and CDR2 as SYDVKM. CDR3 length: 12 amino acids. The CDR3 is CASSLPLEKLFF. The CDR3 region has the DNA TGTGCCAGCAGTTTACCCCTAGAAAAACTGTTTTTT.

This clone was detected once. The chain combines TRBV7-9 with TRBJ2-2, with 8 bases identical to TRBD1. V lost 10 bases, J lost 3 bases, and 4 bases stayed unmatched. The length of the CDR3 is 13 residues. Germline CDR1 is SEHNR and CDR2 is FQNEAQ (reference sequence). This CDR3 reads CAKDRDYTGELFF. The CDR3, as DNA: TGTGCCAAGGACAGGGACTACACCGGGGAGCTGTTTTTT.

J is TRBJ1-2 and V is TRBV7-6, with D tentatively TRBD1 (5 bases). The CDR3 contains 14 residues. Germline assignment: CDR1 SGHVS and CDR2 FNYEAQ. Trimming left V 2 bases short and J 3 bases short, with 10 bases between. CDR3 in DNA: TGTGCCAGCAGCTTATCGGGGGAGTACTATGGCTACACCTTC. This codes for CASSLSGEYYGYTF.

The chain has TRBV4-1 and TRBJ2-5; 8 bases are a match to TRBD2. The CDR3 is 13 residues long. The germline V gene encodes CDR1 MGHRA and CDR2 YSYEKL. V shed 5 bases and J 4 bases; nucleotides not matched to a gene: 3. The CDR3 here is CASSSLAGETQYF. CDR3 bases: TGCGCCAGCAGCTCGCTAGCGGGAGAGACCCAGTACTTC.

CDR3 bases: TGTGCCAGCAGCCACCTGGGAGTACTCGAGCAGTACTTC. Translating it yields CASSHLGVLEQYF. The chain couples TRBV14 to TRBJ2-7; D might be TRBD2 (5 bases). V was cut by 3 bases and J by 6 bases, with 12 bases left in between. Germline V gives CDR1 SGHDN, CDR2 FVKESK. This CDR3 comprises 13 residues. Full variable domain (rest looked up from reference TRBV14 and TRBJ2-7): EAGVTQFPSHSVIEKGQTVTLRCDPISGHDNLYWYRRVMGKEIKFLLHFVKESKQDESGMPNNRFLAERTGGTYSTLKVQPAELEDSGVYFCASSHLGVLEQYFGPGTRLTVT.